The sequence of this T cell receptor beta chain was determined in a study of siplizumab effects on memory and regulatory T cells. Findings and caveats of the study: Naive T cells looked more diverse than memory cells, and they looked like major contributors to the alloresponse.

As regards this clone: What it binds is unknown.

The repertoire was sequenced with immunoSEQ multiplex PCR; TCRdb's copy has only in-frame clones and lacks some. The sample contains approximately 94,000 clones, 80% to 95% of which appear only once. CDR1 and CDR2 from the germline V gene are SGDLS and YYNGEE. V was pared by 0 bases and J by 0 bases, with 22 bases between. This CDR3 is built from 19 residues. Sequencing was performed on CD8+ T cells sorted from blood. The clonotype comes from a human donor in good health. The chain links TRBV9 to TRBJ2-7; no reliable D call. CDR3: CASSVEGMTVDARSYEQYF. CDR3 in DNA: TGTGCCAGCAGCGTAGAGGGAATGACCGTGGACGCGCGCTCCTACGAGCAGTACTTC. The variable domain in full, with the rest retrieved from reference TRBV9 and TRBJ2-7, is DSGVTQTPKHLITATGQRVTLRCSPRSGDLSVYWYQQSLDQGLQFLIQYYNGEERAKGNILERFSAQQFPDLHSELNLSSLELGDSALYFCASSVEGMTVDARSYEQYFGPGTRLTVT.